This is a list of T cell receptor beta chains from one sample in a study of patients and donors after allogeneic stem cell transplantation. Using its own MiXCR run on the RT-PCR reads, TCRdb lists one record per CDR3 protein. This table has 920,000 or so distinct CDR3 sequences, roughly 18% appearing once. The sample consisted of blood, either unsorted or a sorted T cell fraction (not recorded which). These receptors came from a human donor who was either an allogeneic HSCT recipient or a stem cell or donor lymphocyte infusion donor (not recorded which). It is not recorded whose cells these are; they may come from a transplant donor. The CDR3 runs from the conserved cysteine through the conserved F or W. The size entry is marked missing in some rows and otherwise reads once, few, many or a size class.

v_gene: TRBV4-2
abundance: few
CDR3aa: CASSPRQPGGYEQYF

v_gene: TRBV7-6
abundance: few
CDR3aa: CASSLRQGRLYEQYF

v_gene: TRBV5-5
abundance: few
CDR3aa: CASGAPPGQGYEQFF

v_gene: TRBV6-5
abundance: few
CDR3aa: CASSYSRQGAMGNQPQHF

v_gene: TRBV6-1
abundance: .
CDR3aa: CASNTEGHNYGYTF

v_gene: TRBV12-3/TRBV12-4
abundance: .
CDR3aa: CASTGEGGYYGYTF

v_gene: TRBV5-4
abundance: .
CDR3aa: CASSLTPRGEQYF

v_gene: TRBV6-5
abundance: few
CDR3aa: CASSYTGISNYGYTF

v_gene: TRBV20-1
abundance: .
CDR3aa: CSASKGVLNTEAFF

v_gene: TRBV19
abundance: .
CDR3aa: CASSPTGTSNQPQHF

v_gene: TRBV6-4
abundance: many
CDR3aa: CASRRDPNTGELFF

v_gene: TRBV12-3/TRBV12-4
abundance: .
CDR3aa: CASSLGLAVPGSCFF

v_gene: TRBV3-1
abundance: .
CDR3aa: CASSQAWAAEAFF

v_gene: TRBV11-2
abundance: few
CDR3aa: CASSLTSGPLNSPLHF

v_gene: TRBV24-1
abundance: .
CDR3aa: CATSEHTGELFF

v_gene: TRBV15
abundance: .
CDR3aa: CATSRVGGSGTEAFF

v_gene: TRBV5-1
abundance: few
CDR3aa: CASNDGRHTQYF

v_gene: TRBV5-1
abundance: .
CDR3aa: CASSLGAQRPYGYTF

v_gene: TRBV9
abundance: .
CDR3aa: CASSGDGRSYNEQFF

v_gene: TRBV12-3/TRBV12-4
abundance: .
CDR3aa: CASRRGPNTEAFF

v_gene: TRBV19
abundance: few
CDR3aa: CASSIRRDSFNEQYF

v_gene: TRBV25-1
abundance: once
CDR3aa: CASSESRGSNTGELFF

v_gene: TRBV6-1
abundance: few
CDR3aa: CASSKSGTGELFF

v_gene: TRBV24-1
abundance: .
CDR3aa: CATSDSSGTGFYNEQFF

v_gene: TRBV20-1
abundance: many
CDR3aa: CSATEVDSNQPQHF

v_gene: TRBV2
abundance: few
CDR3aa: CASSELGTDIKNTEAFF

v_gene: TRBV10-3
abundance: .
CDR3aa: CATQTSGGAYEQYF

v_gene: TRBV5-6
abundance: .
CDR3aa: CASSPDRAGTYEQYF

v_gene: TRBV7-3
abundance: .
CDR3aa: CASSIGTGPEAFF

v_gene: TRBV12-3/TRBV12-4
abundance: few
CDR3aa: CASSPYRDRGNTIYF

v_gene: TRBV4-3
abundance: few
CDR3aa: CASSPEEGPYGYTF